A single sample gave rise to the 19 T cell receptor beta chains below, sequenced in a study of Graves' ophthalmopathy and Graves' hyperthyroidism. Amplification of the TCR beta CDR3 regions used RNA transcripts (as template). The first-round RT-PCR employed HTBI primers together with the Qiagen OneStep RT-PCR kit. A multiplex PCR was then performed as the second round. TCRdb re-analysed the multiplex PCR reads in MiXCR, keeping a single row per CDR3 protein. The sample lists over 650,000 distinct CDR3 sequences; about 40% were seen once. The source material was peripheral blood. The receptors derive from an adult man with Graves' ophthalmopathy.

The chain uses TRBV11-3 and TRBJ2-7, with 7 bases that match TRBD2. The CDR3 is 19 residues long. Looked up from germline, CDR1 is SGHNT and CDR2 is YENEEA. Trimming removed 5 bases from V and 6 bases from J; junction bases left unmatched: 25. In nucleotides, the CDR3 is TGTGCCAGCAGCCCCTCCTTGTACAGCCGGTTGGGACTAACGACCGAGCAGTACTTC. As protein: CASSPSLYSRLGLTTEQYF.

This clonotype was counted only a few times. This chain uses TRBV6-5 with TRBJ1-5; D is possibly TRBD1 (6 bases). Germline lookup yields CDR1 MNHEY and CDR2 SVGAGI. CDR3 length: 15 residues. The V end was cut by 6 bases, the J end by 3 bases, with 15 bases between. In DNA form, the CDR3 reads TGTGCCAGCAGCTCTGACAGGTCGGCCAATCAGCCCCAGCATTTT. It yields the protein CASSSDRSANQPQHF.

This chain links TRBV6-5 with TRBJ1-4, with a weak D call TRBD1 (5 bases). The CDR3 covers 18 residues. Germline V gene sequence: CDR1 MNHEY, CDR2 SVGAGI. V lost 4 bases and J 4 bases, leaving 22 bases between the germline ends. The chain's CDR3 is CASSSRPLQAGYNEKLFF. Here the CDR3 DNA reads TGTGCCAGCAGTTCCCGCCCCTTACAGGCCGGTTATAATGAAAAACTGTTTTTT.

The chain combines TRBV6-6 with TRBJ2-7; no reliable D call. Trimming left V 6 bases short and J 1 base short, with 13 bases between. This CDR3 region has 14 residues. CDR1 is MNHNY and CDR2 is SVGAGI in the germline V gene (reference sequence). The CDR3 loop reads CASRERSESYEQYF. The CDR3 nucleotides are TGTGCCAGCAGAGAGAGGTCGGAATCCTACGAGCAGTACTTC.

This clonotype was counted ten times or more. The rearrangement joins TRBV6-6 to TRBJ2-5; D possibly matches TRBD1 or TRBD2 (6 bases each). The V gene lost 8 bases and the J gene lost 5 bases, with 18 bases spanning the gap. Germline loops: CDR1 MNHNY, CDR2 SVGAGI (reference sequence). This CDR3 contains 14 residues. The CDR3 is CASGGMGGMETQYF. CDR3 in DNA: TGTGCCAGCGGGGGGATGGGGGGCATGGAGACCCAGTACTTC.

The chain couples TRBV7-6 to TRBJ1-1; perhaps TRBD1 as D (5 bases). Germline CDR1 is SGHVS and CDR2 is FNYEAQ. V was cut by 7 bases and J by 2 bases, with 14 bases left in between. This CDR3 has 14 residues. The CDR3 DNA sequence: TGTGCCAGCAACTCCGACAGTCAAAACACTGAAGCTTTCTTT. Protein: CASNSDSQNTEAFF.

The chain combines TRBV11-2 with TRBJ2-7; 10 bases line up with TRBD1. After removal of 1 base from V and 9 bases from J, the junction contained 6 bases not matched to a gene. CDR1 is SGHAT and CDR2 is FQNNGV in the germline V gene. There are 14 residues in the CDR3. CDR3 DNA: TGTGCCAGCAGCTTAGCCCTGACAGGGGGCGGGCAGTACTTC. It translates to CASSLALTGGGQYF.

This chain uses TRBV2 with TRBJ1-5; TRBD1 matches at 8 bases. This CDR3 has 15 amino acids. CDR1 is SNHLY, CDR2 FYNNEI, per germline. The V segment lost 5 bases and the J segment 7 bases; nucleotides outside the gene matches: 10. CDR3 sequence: CASSLGQGDMQPQHF. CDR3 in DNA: TGTGCCAGCAGTCTCGGACAGGGCGATATGCAGCCCCAGCATTTT.

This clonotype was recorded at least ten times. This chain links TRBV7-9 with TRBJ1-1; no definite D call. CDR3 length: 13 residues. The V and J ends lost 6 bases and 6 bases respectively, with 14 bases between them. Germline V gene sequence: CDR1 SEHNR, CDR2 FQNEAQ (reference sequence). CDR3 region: CASSVREVAEAFF. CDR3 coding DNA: TGTGCCAGCAGTGTGAGGGAGGTCGCTGAAGCTTTCTTT. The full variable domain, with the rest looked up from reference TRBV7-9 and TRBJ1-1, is DTGVSQNPRHKITKRGQNVTFRCDPISEHNRLYWYRQTLGQGPEFLTYFQNEAQLEKSRLLSDRFSAERPKGSFSTLEIQRTEQGDSAMYLCASSVREVAEAFFGQGTRLTVV.

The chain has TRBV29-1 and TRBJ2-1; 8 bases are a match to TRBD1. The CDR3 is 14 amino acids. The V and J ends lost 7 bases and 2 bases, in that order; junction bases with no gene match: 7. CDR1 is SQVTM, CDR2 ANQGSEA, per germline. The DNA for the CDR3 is TGCAGCGCTACTTGGACAGGGCCCTACAATGAGCAGTTCTTC. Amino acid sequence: CSATWTGPYNEQFF.

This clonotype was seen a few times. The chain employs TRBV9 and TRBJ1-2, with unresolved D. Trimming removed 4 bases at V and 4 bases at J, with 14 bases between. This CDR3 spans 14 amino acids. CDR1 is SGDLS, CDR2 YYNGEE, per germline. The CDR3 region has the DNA TGTGCCAGCAGCCCAAGCTCCGGAAGCTATGGCTACACCTTC. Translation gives CASSPSSGSYGYTF.

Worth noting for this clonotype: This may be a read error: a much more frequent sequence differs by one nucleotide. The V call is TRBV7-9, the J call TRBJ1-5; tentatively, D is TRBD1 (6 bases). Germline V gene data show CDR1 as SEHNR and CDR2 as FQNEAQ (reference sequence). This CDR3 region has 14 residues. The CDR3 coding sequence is TGTACCAGCAGCTTAGGGGGGCTTGATCAGCCCCAGCATTTT. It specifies CTSSLGGLDQPQHF.

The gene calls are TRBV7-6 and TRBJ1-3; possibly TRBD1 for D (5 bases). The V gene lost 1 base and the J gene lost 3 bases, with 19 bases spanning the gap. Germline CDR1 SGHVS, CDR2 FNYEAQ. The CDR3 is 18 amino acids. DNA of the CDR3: TGTGCCAGCAGCTTAGAAGGGGCCGGTGTGCAGGGTGGAAACACCATATATTTT. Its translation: CASSLEGAGVQGGNTIYF.

This CDR3 is CASSERTGNGEQYF. CDR3 sequence (DNA): TGTGCCAGTAGCGAAAGGACAGGGAACGGCGAGCAGTACTTC. The rearrangement uses TRBV19 and TRBJ2-7, with 8 bases fitting TRBD1. The CDR3 contains 14 residues. Per the germline V gene, CDR1 is LNHDA and CDR2 is SQIVND (reference sequence). V dropped 6 bases and J dropped 6; count of bases not matched to a gene: 10.

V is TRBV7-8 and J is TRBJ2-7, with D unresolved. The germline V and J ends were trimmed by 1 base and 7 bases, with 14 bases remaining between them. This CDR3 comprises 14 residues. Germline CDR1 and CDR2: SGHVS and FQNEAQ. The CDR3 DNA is TGTGCCAGCAGCTTAGAACATACCCTACGAGAGCAGTACTTC. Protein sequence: CASSLEHTLREQYF.

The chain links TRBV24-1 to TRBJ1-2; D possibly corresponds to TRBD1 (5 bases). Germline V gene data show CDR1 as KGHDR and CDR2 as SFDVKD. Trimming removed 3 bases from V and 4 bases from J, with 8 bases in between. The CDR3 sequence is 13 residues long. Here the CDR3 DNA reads TGTGCCACCAGTGATGAGGGGTCCTATGGCTACACCTTC. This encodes CATSDEGSYGYTF.

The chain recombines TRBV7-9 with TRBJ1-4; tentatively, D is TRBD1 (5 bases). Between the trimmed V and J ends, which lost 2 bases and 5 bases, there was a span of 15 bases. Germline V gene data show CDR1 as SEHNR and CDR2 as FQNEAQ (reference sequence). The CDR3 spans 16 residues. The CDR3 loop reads CASSLTGTGGNEKLFF. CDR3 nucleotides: TGTGCCAGCAGCTTAACCGGGACGGGGGGAAATGAAAAACTGTTTTTT.

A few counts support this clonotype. As DNA, the CDR3 is TGTGCCAGCAGTTATCTACGTGGACAGCCCCAGCATTTT. This codes for CASSYLRGQPQHF. The rearrangement links TRBV6-5 to TRBJ1-5; D gene ambiguous. This CDR3 spans 13 amino acids. Germline-derived CDR1 and CDR2 are MNHEY and SVGAGI. With 3 bases removed from V and 7 bases from J, the gap between germline ends came to 10 bases.

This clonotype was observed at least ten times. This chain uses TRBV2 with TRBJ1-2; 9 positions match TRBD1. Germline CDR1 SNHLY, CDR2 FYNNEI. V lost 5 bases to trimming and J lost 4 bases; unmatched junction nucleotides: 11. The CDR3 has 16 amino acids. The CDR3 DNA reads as TGTGCCAGCAGTCTGGGACAGGGAAGCGTAGGCTATGGCTACACCTTC. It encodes CASSLGQGSVGYGYTF.